This TCR beta chain was observed in a study of OX40 agonist ivuxolimab in advanced cancers. Measured with immunoSEQ multiplex PCR; TCRdb has only the in-frame clones, and not every one. The table lists 9,000 to 13,000 clones, more than 70% of them singletons. Autoimmune disease history or systemic immunosuppression barred patients. The TCR sequence derives from an adult with an advanced solid tumor such as melanoma, head and neck, liver or kidney cancer. The material sequenced was CD4+ or CD8+ T cells sorted from blood, taken in a trial of the OX40 agonist ivuxolimab.

The chain's CDR3 is CASSAAREDTQYF. CDR3 DNA sequence: TGTGCCAGCAGCGCTGCCCGGGAGGATACGCAGTATTTT. The genes are TRBV9 and TRBJ2-3, with D maybe TRBD2 (6 bases). This CDR3 is 13 amino acids long. CDR1 and CDR2 from the germline V gene are SGDLS and YYNGEE. Trimming cost V 3 bases and J 6 bases, with 11 bases left between them.